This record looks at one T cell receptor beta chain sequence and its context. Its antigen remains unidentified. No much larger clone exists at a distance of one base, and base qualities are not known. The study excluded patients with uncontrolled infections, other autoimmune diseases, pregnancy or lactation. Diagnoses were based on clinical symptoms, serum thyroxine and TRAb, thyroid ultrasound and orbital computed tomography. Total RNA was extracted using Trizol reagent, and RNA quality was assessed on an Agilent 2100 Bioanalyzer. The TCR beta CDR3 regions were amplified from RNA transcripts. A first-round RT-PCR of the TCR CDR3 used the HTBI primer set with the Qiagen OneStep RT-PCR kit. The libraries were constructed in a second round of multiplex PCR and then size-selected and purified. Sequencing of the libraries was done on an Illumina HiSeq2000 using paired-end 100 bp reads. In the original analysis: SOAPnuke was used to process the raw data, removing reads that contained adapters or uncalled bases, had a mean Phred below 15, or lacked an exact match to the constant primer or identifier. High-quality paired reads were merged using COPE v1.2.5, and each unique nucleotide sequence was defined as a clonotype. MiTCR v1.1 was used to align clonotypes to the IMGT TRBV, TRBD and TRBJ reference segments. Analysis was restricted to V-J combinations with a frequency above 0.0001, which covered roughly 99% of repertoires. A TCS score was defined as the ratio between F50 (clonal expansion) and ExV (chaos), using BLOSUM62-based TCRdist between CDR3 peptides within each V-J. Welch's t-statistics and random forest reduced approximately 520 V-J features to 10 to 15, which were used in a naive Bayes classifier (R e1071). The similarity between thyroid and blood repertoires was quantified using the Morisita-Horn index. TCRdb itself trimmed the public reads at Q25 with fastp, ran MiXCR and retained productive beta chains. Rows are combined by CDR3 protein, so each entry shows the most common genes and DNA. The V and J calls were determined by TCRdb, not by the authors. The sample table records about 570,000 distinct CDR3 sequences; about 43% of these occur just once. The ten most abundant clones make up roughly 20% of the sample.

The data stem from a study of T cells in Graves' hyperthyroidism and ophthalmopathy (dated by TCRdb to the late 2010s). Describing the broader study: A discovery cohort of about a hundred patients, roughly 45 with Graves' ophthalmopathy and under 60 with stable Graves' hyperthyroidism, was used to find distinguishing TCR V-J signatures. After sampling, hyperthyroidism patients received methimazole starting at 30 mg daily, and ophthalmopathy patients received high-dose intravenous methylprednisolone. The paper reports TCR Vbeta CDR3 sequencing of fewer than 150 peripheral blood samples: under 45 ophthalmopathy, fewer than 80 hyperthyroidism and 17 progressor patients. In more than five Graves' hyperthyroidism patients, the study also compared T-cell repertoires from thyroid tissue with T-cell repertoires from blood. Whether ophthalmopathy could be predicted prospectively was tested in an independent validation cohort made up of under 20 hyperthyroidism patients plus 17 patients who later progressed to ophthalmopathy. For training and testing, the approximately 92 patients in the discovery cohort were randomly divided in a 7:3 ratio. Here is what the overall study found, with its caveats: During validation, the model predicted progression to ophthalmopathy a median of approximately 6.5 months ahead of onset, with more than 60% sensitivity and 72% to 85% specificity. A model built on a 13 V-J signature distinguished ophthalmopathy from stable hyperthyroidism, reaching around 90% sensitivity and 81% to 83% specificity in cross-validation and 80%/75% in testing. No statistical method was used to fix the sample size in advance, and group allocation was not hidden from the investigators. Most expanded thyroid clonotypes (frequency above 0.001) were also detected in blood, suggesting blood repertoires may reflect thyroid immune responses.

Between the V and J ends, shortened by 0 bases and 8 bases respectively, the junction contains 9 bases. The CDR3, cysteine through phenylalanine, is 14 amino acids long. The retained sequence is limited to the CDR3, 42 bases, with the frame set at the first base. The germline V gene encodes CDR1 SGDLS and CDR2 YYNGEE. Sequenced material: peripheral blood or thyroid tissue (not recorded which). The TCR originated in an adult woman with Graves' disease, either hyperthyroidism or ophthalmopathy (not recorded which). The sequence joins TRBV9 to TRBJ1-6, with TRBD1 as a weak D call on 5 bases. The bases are TGTGCCAGCAGCGTAGTAGGGGTGGATTCACCCCTCCACTTT. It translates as CASSVVGVDSPLHF.